The 24 T cell receptor beta chains in this list originate from one sample, sequenced in a study of T-cell memory formation after mild COVID-19. MiXCR, run by TCRdb on the 5' RACE reads, gives a single entry per CDR3 protein. The data hold hundreds of thousands of distinct CDR3 sequences, with 25% observed a single time. Sequencing was done on a sample of PBMCs or a T cell subset sorted from them (not recorded which). These receptors originate from an adult woman who had mild COVID-19 (a few samples of this study predate the infection). Cell type and time point are not known.

The CDR3 here is CSAKELTSGEWYTDTQYF. The CDR3 DNA reads as TGCAGTGCGAAGGAACTAACTAGCGGGGAGTGGTACACAGATACGCAGTATTTT. The gene calls are TRBV20-1 and TRBJ2-3, with 10 bases that match TRBD2. The V gene end was trimmed by 6 bases and the J gene end by 2 bases; junction bases not matched to a gene: 17. Germline CDR1 and CDR2: DFQATT and SNEGSKA (reference sequence). The CDR3 contains 18 residues.

This clonotype was found a few times. The junction and the germline gene differ at one end; a read error may be behind it. The chain joins TRBV6-5 to TRBJ2-5, with 14 positions matching TRBD2. The CDR3 runs to 17 residues. Germline V gives CDR1 MNHEY, CDR2 SVGAGI. CDR3 amino acids: CASSHSTSGRAYETQYF. The CDR3 DNA is TGTGCCAGCAGTCACTCGACTAGCGGGAGGGCCTATGAGACCCAGTACTTC.

This clonotype came up a few times. The chain carries TRBV30 and TRBJ2-5; 14 bases align to TRBD2. Losses at the gene ends were 0 bases for V and 4 bases for J; bases not matched to a gene: 4. This CDR3 spans 16 amino acids. Germline CDR1 and CDR2: GTSNPN and SVGIG (reference sequence). This chain's CDR3 is CAWSVLTSGGGETQYF. As DNA, the CDR3 is TGTGCCTGGAGTGTACTGACTAGCGGGGGGGGAGAGACCCAGTACTTC.

This clonotype was detected a few times. The chain combines TRBV11-2 with TRBJ2-3, with 14 bases fitting TRBD2. The germline V gene has CDR1 SGHAT and CDR2 FQNNGV. CDR3 length: 17 residues. After removal of 4 bases from V and 2 bases from J, the junction contained 5 bases not matched to a gene. CDR3 DNA: TGTGCCAGCAGCTCGGGACTAGCGGGGGCCTACACAGATACGCAGTATTTT. Its translation: CASSSGLAGAYTDTQYF. The entire variable domain, with the rest obtained from reference TRBV11-2 and TRBJ2-3, is as follows: EAGVAQSPRYKIIEKRQSVAFWCNPISGHATLYWYQQILGQGPKLLIQFQNNGVVDDSQLPKDRFSAERLKGVDSTLKIQPAKLEDSAVYLCASSSGLAGAYTDTQYFGPGTRLTVL.

The V call is TRBV29-1, the J call TRBJ2-2; no definite D call. CDR1 SQVTM and CDR2 ANQGSEA come from the germline V gene. Trimming took 4 bases from V and 5 from J, leaving 17 bases between them. The CDR3 totals 15 residues. CDR3 in DNA: TGCAGCGTTGCCGATGGCGACTTGGGTACCGGGGAGCTGTTTTTT. Translated, it gives CSVADGDLGTGELFF.

This clonotype appeared a few times. This rearrangement joins TRBV19 to TRBJ2-1, with 9 bases identical to TRBD1. Losses at the gene ends were 7 bases for V and 5 bases for J; bases not matched to a gene: 12. Germline CDR1 is LNHDA and CDR2 is SQIVND (reference sequence). The CDR3 spans 16 residues. The CDR3 DNA follows: TGTGCCAGTACCCCCCTTGGACAGGGGCTACACAATGAGCAGTTCTTC. Its translation is CASTPLGQGLHNEQFF.

V and J are TRBV30 and TRBJ1-2, with D perhaps matching TRBD1 (5 bases). V was cut by 2 bases and J by 7 bases, with 8 bases left in between. CDR1 is GTSNPN, CDR2 SVGIG, per germline (reference sequence). This CDR3 contains 11 residues. The CDR3: CAWSLGAGYTF. Written as DNA, the CDR3 is TGTGCCTGGAGTTTAGGGGCTGGCTACACCTTC.

CDR3 loop: CASSSDDTEAFF. As DNA, the CDR3 is TGTGCCAGCAGTTCGGACGACACTGAAGCTTTCTTT. The chain couples TRBV12-3 or TRBV12-4 to TRBJ1-1; D gene ambiguous. The CDR3 consists of 12 residues. The V end was cut by 4 bases, the J end by 3 bases, with 6 bases between.

This clonotype showed up just a few times. The genes are TRBV7-9 and TRBJ1-1; D is unclear. The CDR3 has 13 residues. V lost 5 bases to trimming and J lost 3 bases, with 10 bases between them. Germline values: CDR1 SEHNR, CDR2 FQNEAQ (reference sequence). The CDR3 reads CASSPPRDTEAFF. The CDR3 DNA reads as TGTGCCAGCAGCCCCCCCCGAGACACTGAAGCTTTCTTT.

This clonotype was seen more than once but under ten times. The chain recombines TRBV7-8 with TRBJ2-2, with TRBD2 matching 8 bases. There are 16 residues in the CDR3. CDR1 is SGHVS and CDR2 is FQNEAQ in the germline V gene. The V segment lost 3 bases and the J segment 4 bases; nucleotides outside the gene matches: 7. In nucleotides, the CDR3 is TGTGCCAGCAGCTTCAAGAGCGGGGGACCCACCGGGGAGCTGTTTTTT. Protein sequence: CASSFKSGGPTGELFF.

The J gene is TRBJ2-1, the V gene TRBV29-1; D gene ambiguous. The germline CDR1 and CDR2 sequences are SQVTM and ANQGSEA. Trimming cost V 6 bases and J 2 bases, with 17 bases left between them. The CDR3 length is 15 residues. CDR3 nucleotides: TGCAGCGTCCTGACTCCCCTGGTCCCCTACAATGAGCAGTTCTTC. Protein product: CSVLTPLVPYNEQFF.

The count of this clonotype is one. The chain combines TRBV6-6 with TRBJ2-3; unclear D gene. Germline CDR1 is MNHNY and CDR2 is SVGAGI (reference sequence). V lost 6 bases and J lost 6, with 7 bases in between. CDR3 length: 11 amino acids. The DNA for the CDR3 is TGTGCCAGCAGCTGGGTGGATACGCAGTATTTT. It specifies CASSWVDTQYF.

The chain employs TRBV7-9 and TRBJ2-1, with 12 bases matching TRBD2. Germline V gene lookup returns CDR1 SEHNR and CDR2 FQNEAQ (reference sequence). The CDR3 contains 18 residues. V dropped 5 bases and J dropped 7; count of bases not matched to a gene: 15. CDR3 bases: TGTGCCAGCAGCCAACCCGCTAGCGGGAGGGCCAGGGGGAATGAGCAGTTCTTC. Translation gives CASSQPASGRARGNEQFF.

The chain employs TRBV12-3 or TRBV12-4 and TRBJ2-2, with D hard to call. Between the trimmed V and J ends, which lost 5 bases and 2 bases, there was a span of 12 bases. The CDR3 has 15 amino acids. The CDR3 sequence: CASSPRLTNTGELFF. As DNA, the CDR3 is TGTGCCAGCAGTCCCCGGCTGACCAACACCGGGGAGCTGTTTTTT.

This clonotype has just a few counts. The chain joins TRBV12-3 or TRBV12-4 to TRBJ1-5; 8 bases are a match to TRBD1. J lost 1 base, V lost 6 bases, and 2 bases had no gene match. This CDR3 is built from 14 residues. CDR3 region: CASRGQASNQPQHF. For the CDR3, the DNA is TGTGCCAGCAGGGGACAGGCAAGCAATCAGCCCCAGCATTTT.

This clonotype has just one count. The chain has TRBV7-2 and TRBJ2-7; possibly TRBD2 for D (5 bases). The V and J ends lost 5 bases and 2 bases respectively, with 16 bases between them. CDR3 length: 15 amino acids. Germline lookup yields CDR1 SGHTA and CDR2 FQGNSA. The CDR3, as DNA: TGTGCCAGCAGCCTATCGGAGGAGGAACCCTACGAGCAGTACTTC. This encodes CASSLSEEEPYEQYF.

This chain connects TRBV6-1 to TRBJ2-7, with TRBD2 identical over 11 bases. The CDR3 length is 16 residues. CDR1 MNHNS and CDR2 SASEGT come from the germline V gene. After removal of 5 bases from V and 2 bases from J, the junction contained 8 bases not matched to a gene. The CDR3 sequence: CASSSLPSGGTYEQYF. In DNA, the CDR3 is TGTGCCAGCAGTTCACTTCCTAGCGGGGGGACCTACGAGCAGTACTTC.

The genes are TRBV29-1 and TRBJ2-7, with D perhaps matching TRBD1 (6 bases). Trimming removed 4 bases from V and 3 bases from J, with 16 bases in between. In germline, CDR1 is SQVTM, CDR2 ANQGSEA. The CDR3 totals 14 residues. CDR3 DNA sequence: TGCAGCGTTGCTAAAGGTCAGGGGATCTACGAGCAGTACTTC. Protein product: CSVAKGQGIYEQYF.

The V gene is TRBV7-6, the J gene TRBJ2-1; a possible D gene is TRBD2 (6 bases). This CDR3 contains 14 residues. V was cut by 5 bases and J by 6 bases, with 14 bases left in between. Germline lookup yields CDR1 SGHVS and CDR2 FNYEAQ. CDR3: CASSPWTTSNEQFF. The CDR3 nucleotides read TGTGCCAGCAGCCCCTGGACTACCTCCAATGAGCAGTTCTTC. Full variable domain (remainder filled in from reference TRBV7-6 and TRBJ2-1): GAGVSQSPRYKVTKRGQDVALRCDPISGHVSLYWYRQALGQGPEFLTYFNYEAQQDKSGLPNDRFSAERPEGSISTLTIQRTEQRDSAMYRCASSPWTTSNEQFFGPGTRLTVL.

The V gene is TRBV7-2, the J gene TRBJ1-5, with 9 nucleotides matching TRBD1. Germline-derived CDR1 and CDR2 are SGHTA and FQGNSA. Unmatched junction bases numbered 6, after V lost 5 bases and J lost 7 bases. The CDR3 consists of 14 residues. This chain's CDR3 is CASSTRQGDQPQHF. CDR3 bases: TGTGCCAGCAGCACCCGACAGGGGGACCAGCCCCAGCATTTT.

The J gene is TRBJ2-7, the V gene TRBV6-1; D remains unclear. Trimming removed 1 base at V and 4 bases at J, with 14 bases between. The CDR3 spans 15 residues. Germline CDR1 MNHNS, CDR2 SASEGT. CDR3 sequence reads: CASSEGNTLVYEQYF. CDR3 in DNA: TGTGCCAGCAGTGAAGGGAACACCCTAGTGTACGAGCAGTACTTC.

The V and J genes are TRBV4-2 and TRBJ1-1; weak D call: TRBD1 (5 bases). V dropped 1 base and J dropped 6 bases, with 15 bases sitting between them. Germline CDR1 and CDR2: LGHNA and YNFKEQ. The CDR3 has 15 residues. The CDR3 region is CASSQAHRQKAEAFF. CDR3 sequence (DNA): TGTGCCAGCAGCCAAGCCCACCGACAGAAGGCTGAAGCTTTCTTT.

V and J are TRBV5-1 and TRBJ2-2, with D perhaps TRBD2 (5 bases). CDR1 and CDR2 (germline): SGHRS, YFSETQ. V lost 3 bases and J 0 bases, leaving 6 bases between the germline ends. The CDR3 has 14 residues. The CDR3 is CASSSGSNTGELFF. The CDR3 DNA follows: TGCGCCAGCAGCTCGGGATCGAACACCGGGGAGCTGTTTTTT.

This sequence joins TRBV24-1 and TRBJ2-6; a possible D gene is TRBD1 (6 bases). The CDR3 covers 15 residues. Germline V CDR1 and CDR2: KGHDR, SFDVKD. V gave up 9 bases and J gave up 0 bases, with 11 bases separating them. CDR3 protein: CATGGRSSGANVLTF. The DNA for the CDR3 is TGTGCCACCGGGGGCAGGAGCTCTGGGGCCAACGTCCTGACTTTC.